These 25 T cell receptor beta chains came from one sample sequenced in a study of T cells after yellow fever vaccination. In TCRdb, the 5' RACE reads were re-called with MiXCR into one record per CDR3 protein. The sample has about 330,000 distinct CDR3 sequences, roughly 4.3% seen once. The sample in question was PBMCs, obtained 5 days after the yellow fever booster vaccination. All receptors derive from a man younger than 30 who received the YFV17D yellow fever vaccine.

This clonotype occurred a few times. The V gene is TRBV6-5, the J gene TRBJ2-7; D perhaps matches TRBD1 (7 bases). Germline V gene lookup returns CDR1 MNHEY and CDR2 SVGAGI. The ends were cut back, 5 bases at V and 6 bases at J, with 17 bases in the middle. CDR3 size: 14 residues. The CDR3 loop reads CASSLSRGEVEQYV. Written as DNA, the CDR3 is TGTGCCAGCAGTCTGTCCAGGGGGGAGGTCGAGCAGTACGTC.

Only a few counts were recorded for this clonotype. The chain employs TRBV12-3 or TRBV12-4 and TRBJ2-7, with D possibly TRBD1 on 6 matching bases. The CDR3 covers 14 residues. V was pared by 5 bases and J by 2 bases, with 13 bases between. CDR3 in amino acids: CASSARGMPYEQYF. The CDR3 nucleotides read TGTGCCAGCAGTGCCAGGGGAATGCCCTACGAGCAGTACTTC.

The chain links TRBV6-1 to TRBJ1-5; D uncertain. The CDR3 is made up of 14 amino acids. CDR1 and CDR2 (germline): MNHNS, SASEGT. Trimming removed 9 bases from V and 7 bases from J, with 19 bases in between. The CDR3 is CASLGQRAAQPQHF. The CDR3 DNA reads TGTGCCAGTCTCGGGCAGAGGGCAGCCCAGCCCCAGCATTTT.

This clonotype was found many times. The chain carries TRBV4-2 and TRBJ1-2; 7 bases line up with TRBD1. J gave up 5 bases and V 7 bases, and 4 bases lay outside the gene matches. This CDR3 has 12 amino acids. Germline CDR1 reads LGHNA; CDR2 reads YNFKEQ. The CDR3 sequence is CASTDRDYGYTF. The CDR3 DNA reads TGTGCCAGCACTGACAGGGATTATGGCTACACCTTC.

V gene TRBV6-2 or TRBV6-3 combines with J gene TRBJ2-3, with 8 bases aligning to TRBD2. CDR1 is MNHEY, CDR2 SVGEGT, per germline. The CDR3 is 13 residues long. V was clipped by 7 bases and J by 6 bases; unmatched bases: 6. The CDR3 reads CASISGGGDTQYF. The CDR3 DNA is TGTGCCAGCATTTCGGGGGGGGGGGATACGCAGTATTTT.

CDR3 residues: CASSEDRAADTQYF. As DNA, the CDR3 is TGCGCCAGCAGTGAGGACAGGGCGGCAGATACGCAGTATTTT. The J gene is TRBJ2-3, the V gene TRBV10-1, with 7 bases aligning to TRBD1. The ends lost 2 bases at V and 4 bases at J; junction bases unmatched: 3. The CDR3 runs to 14 residues. Germline CDR1 and CDR2: WNHNN and SYGVQD (reference sequence).

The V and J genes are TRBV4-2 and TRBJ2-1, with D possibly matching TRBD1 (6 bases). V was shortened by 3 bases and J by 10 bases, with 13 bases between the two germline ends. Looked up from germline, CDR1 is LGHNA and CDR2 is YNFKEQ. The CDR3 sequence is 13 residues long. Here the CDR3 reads CASSQNRAREQFF. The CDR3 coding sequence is TGTGCCAGCAGCCAGAACAGGGCCCGGGAGCAGTTCTTC.

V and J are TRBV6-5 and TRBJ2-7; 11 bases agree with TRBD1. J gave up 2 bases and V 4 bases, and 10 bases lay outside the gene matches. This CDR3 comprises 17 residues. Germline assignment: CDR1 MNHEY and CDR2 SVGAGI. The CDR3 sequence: CASSSSFWDRGTYEQYF. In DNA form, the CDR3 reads TGTGCCAGCAGTTCCTCATTTTGGGACAGGGGGACCTACGAGCAGTACTTC.

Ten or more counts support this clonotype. The CDR3 sequence is CSARDPRAGAHNEQFF. The CDR3 DNA sequence: TGCAGTGCTAGAGATCCCAGAGCGGGGGCCCACAATGAGCAGTTCTTC. The V call is TRBV20-1, the J call TRBJ2-1; 8 bases agree with TRBD2. J was trimmed by 5 bases and V by 0 bases; bases with no gene match: 9. Germline CDR1 DFQATT, CDR2 SNEGSKA (reference sequence). The CDR3 contains 16 residues.

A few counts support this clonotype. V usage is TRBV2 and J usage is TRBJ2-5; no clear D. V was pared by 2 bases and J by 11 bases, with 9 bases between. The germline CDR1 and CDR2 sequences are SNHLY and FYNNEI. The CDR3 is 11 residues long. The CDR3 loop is CASSELAFQYF. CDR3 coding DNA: TGTGCCAGCAGTGAATTGGCCTTTCAGTACTTC.

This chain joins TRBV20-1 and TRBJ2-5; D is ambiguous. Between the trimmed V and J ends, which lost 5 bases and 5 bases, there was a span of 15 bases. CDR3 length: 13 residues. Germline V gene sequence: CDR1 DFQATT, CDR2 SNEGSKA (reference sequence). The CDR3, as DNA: TGCAGTGCTCCCGGGCTCGGGTGGGAGACCCAGTACTTC. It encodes CSAPGLGWETQYF.

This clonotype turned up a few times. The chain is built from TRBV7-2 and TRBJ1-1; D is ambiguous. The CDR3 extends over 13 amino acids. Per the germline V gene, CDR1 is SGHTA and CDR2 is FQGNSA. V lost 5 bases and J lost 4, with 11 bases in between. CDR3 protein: CASSARVSTEAFF. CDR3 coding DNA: TGTGCCAGCAGCGCAAGGGTGAGCACTGAAGCTTTCTTT.

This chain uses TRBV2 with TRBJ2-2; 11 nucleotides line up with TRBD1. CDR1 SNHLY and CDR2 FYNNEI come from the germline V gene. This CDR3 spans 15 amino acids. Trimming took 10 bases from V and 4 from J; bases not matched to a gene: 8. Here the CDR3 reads CATHAGTGGTGELFF. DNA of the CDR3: TGTGCCACCCACGCCGGGACAGGGGGCACCGGGGAGCTGTTTTTT.

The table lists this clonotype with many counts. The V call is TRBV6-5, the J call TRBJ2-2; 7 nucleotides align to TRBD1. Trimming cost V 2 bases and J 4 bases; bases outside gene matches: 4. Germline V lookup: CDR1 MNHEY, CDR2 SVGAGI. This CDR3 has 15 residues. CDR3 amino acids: CASSYTTGATGELFF. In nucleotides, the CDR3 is TGTGCCAGCAGTTACACCACAGGGGCCACCGGGGAGCTGTTTTTT.

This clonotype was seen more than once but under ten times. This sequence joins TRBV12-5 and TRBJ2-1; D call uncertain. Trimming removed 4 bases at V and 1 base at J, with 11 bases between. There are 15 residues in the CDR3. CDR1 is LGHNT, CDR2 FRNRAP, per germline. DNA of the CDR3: TGTGCTAGTGGTTACGCGATACTTTCCTACAATGAGCAGTTCTTC. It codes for CASGYAILSYNEQFF.

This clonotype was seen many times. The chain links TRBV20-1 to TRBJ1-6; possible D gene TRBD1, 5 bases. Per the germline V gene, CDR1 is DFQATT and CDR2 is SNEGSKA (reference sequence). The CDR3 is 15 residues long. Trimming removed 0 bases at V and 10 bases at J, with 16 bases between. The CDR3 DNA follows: TGCAGTGCTAGAGATCGGGTGGGGGATCTGTCACCCCTCCACTTT. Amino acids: CSARDRVGDLSPLHF.

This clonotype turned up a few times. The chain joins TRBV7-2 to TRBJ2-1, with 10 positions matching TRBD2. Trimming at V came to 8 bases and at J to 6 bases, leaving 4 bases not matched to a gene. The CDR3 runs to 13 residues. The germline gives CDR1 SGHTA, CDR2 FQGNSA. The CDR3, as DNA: TGTGCCAGCGCGGGACTAGCGTTCAATGAGCAGTTCTTC. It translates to CASAGLAFNEQFF.

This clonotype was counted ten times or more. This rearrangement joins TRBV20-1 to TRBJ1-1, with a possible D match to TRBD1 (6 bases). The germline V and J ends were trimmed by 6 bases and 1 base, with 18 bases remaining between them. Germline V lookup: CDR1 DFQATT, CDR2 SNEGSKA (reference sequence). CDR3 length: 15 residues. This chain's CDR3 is CSARQGLGGNTEAFF. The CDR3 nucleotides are TGCAGTGCCAGACAAGGCCTAGGGGGGAACACTGAAGCTTTCTTT.

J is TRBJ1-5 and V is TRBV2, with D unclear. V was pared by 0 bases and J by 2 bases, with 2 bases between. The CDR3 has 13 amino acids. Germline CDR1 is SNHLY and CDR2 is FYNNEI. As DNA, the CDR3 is TGTGCCAGCAGTGAAGCGGGCAATCAGCCCCAGCATTTT. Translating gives CASSEAGNQPQHF.

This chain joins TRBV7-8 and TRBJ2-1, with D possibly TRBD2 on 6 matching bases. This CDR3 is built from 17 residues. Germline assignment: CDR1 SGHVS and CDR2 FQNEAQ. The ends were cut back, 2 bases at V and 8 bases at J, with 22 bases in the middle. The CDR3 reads CASSLQGTGEGVYEQFF. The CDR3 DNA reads TGTGCCAGCAGCTTACAAGGGACGGGGGAAGGTGTCTATGAGCAGTTCTTC.

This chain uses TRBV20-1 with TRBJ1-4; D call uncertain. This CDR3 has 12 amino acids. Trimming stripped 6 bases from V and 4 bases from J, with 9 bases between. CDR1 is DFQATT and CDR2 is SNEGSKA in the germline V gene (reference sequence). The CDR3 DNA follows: TGCAGTGCCCCTGGGAATAATGAAAAACTGTTTTTT. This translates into CSAPGNNEKLFF.

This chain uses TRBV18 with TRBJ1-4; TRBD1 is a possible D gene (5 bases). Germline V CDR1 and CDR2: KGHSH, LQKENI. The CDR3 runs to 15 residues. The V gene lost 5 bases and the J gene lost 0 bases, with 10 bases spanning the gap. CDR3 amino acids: CASSFQGATNEKLFF. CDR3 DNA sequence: TGTGCCAGCTCATTCCAGGGTGCAACTAATGAAAAACTGTTTTTT. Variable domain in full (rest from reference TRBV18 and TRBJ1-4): NAGVMQNPRHLVRRRGQEARLRCSPMKGHSHVYWYRQLPEEGLKFMVYLQKENIIDESGMPKERFSAEFPKEGPSILRIQQVVRGDSAAYFCASSFQGATNEKLFFGSGTQLSVL.

The CDR3 DNA reads as TGTGCCAGCAATTCATGGGGCCACAAAACTAGCGGGGGAGGAAAAAACATTCAGTACTTC. Protein: CASNSWGHKTSGGGKNIQYF. J is TRBJ2-4 and V is TRBV2; 11 bases map to TRBD2. CDR3 length equals 20 residues. With V trimmed by 7 bases and J by 4 bases, 21 bases remained unmatched. CDR1 and CDR2 (germline): SNHLY, FYNNEI. Variable domain in full (rest from reference TRBV2 and TRBJ2-4): EPEVTQTPSHQVTQMGQEVILRCVPISNHLYFYWYRQILGQKVEFLVSFYNNEISEKSEIFDDQFSVERPDGSNFTLKIRSTKLEDSAMYFCASNSWGHKTSGGGKNIQYFGAGTRLSVL.

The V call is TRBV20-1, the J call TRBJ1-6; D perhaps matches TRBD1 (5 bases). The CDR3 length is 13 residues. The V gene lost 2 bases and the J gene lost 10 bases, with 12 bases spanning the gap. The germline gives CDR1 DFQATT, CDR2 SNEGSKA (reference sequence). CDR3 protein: CSARPQGTSPLHF. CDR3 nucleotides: TGCAGTGCTAGACCGCAGGGAACATCACCCCTCCACTTT.

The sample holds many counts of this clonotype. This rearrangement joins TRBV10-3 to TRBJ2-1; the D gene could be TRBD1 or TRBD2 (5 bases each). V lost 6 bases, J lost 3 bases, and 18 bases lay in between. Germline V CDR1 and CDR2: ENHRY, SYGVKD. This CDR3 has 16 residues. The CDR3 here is CAISSRGRSLYNEQFF. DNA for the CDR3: TGTGCCATCAGCAGCCGGGGCCGCTCCCTCTACAATGAGCAGTTCTTC.